This T cell receptor (beta chain) was obtained from a study of blood T cell repertoires in COVID-19. Study-level background: Donors in the United States, Italy and Spain gave samples during acute or convalescent COVID-19. Nucleic acid was either cDNA or gDNA, and it came from T cells, B-cell-depleted T cells, or PBMCs.

The trim removed 2 bases at V and 3 bases at J, leaving 5 bases unmatched. The CDR3 spans 15 residues. In germline, CDR1 is SGHTA, CDR2 FQGNSA. Authors' data handling: For nucleated cells, counts were estimated from reference gene primer amplification. Only in-frame clones appear in the TCRdb table, and some are missing; sequencing was by immunoSEQ multiplex PCR. That table supplies the V and J calls and clone size; D and trimming were determined from the DNA. The table lists roughly 250,000 clones, 75% to 90% of them singletons. The sequencing input was peripheral blood. The V gene is TRBV7-2, the J gene TRBJ2-3, with 7 bases aligning to TRBD2. The clonotype originates from a man aged 30 to 39 with acute or convalescent COVID-19. CDR3 sequence: CASSLKAGETDTQYF. DNA for the CDR3: TGTGCCAGCAGCTTAAAGGCGGGGGAGACAGATACGCAGTATTTT. Filled out from reference TRBV7-2 and TRBJ2-3, the complete variable domain reads GAGVSQSPSNKVTEKGKDVELRCDPISGHTALYWYRQSLGQGLEFLIYFQGNSAPDKSGLPSDRFSAERTGGSVSTLTIQRTQQEDSAVYLCASSLKAGETDTQYFGPGTRLTVL.